The clone carrying this T cell receptor (beta chain) has only a few counts. Method: immunoSEQ multiplex PCR; TCRdb's copy keeps in-frame clones and lacks some. The table has around 380,000 clones, approximately 77% seen once; the top ten hold roughly 1.2%. The entry originates in a study of blood T cell repertoires in COVID-19. Study in general: COVID-19 samples from acute and convalescent phases originated in the United States, Italy and Spain.

The CDR3 runs to 16 residues. The germline CDR1 and CDR2 sequences are LNHDA and SQIVND (reference sequence). Losses at the gene ends were 4 bases for V and 0 bases for J; bases not matched to a gene: 5. Sequenced material: peripheral blood. V and J are TRBV19 and TRBJ1-5; 8 bases map to TRBD1. The receptor was derived from a human donor with acute or convalescent COVID-19. The donor label of this sample is uncertain. The CDR3 coding sequence is TGTGCCAGTAGTAGGGACAGGATACCTAGCAATCAGCCCCAGCATTTT. This sequence encodes CASSRDRIPSNQPQHF.